This T cell receptor (beta chain) is drawn from a study of blood T cell repertoires in COVID-19. About the research overall: Sites in the United States, Italy and Spain provided acute and convalescent COVID-19 samples. Sample material is recorded as cDNA or gDNA derived from T cells, B-cell-depleted T cells, or PBMCs.

Enrolled during active infection, Seattle patients were then followed longitudinally. In the original analysis: How many nucleated cells were present was estimated from reference gene primer amplification. Data came from immunoSEQ multiplex PCR; TCRdb stores just in-frame clones and leaves some out. V and J calls plus clone size are reproduced from that table; the DNA served to infer D and trimming. In the table there are about 130,000 clones, 70% to 80% of which are singletons. Per germline, CDR1 SGDLS and CDR2 YYNGEE. The CDR3 consists of 15 residues. The ends lost 3 bases at V and 3 bases at J; junction bases unmatched: 3.

Sequences were obtained from peripheral blood. This TCR was recovered from an older woman with COVID-19, enrolled during active disease. The chain couples TRBV9 to TRBJ2-3; 11 bases fit TRBD1. Here the CDR3 reads CASSGRDRGTDTQYF. CDR3 bases: TGTGCCAGCAGCGGACGGGACAGGGGGACAGATACGCAGTATTTT.